This TCR beta chain was found in a study of T cell responses to AZD1222 COVID-19 vaccine. The study's findings and limits: Within unmutated variant regions lay the reported targets of nearly half of spike-specific TCRs. Clonal diversity was possibly underestimated; the donors were predominantly white British and more often female.

The CDR3 runs to 11 residues. Trimming shortened V by 5 bases and J by 3 bases, and 5 bases separated the two germline ends. Germline V lookup: CDR1 SGDLS, CDR2 YYNGEE. Concerning this clone itself: Its antigen remains unidentified.

Sequenced by immunoSEQ multiplex PCR; TCRdb stores in-frame clones only, minus some. The sample shows some 180,000 clones, about nine tenths of them seen only once. Pooled in the analysis were second doses at about 4 or about 12 weeks. Sequenced here: peripheral blood, sampled 28 days after the second AZD1222 dose. This TCR was recovered from an adult who received the AZD1222 COVID-19 vaccine. The V gene is TRBV9, the J gene TRBJ1-2; D remains unclear. Here the CDR3 reads CASRGDYGYTF. DNA for the CDR3: TGTGCCAGCAGGGGAGACTATGGCTACACCTTC. Full variable domain (outside the CDR3, taken from reference TRBV9 and TRBJ1-2): DSGVTQTPKHLITATGQRVTLRCSPRSGDLSVYWYQQSLDQGLQFLIQYYNGEERAKGNILERFSAQQFPDLHSELNLSSLELGDSALYFCASRGDYGYTFGSGTRLTVV.